This T cell receptor (beta chain) originates from a study of blood T cell repertoires in COVID-19. The method was immunoSEQ multiplex PCR; TCRdb's version includes in-frame clones alone and lacks a portion of them. The table has around 15,000 clones, roughly 87% seen once; the top ten hold 10%. Trimming pared 2 bases from V and 4 bases from J, leaving 16 bases between. Germline CDR1 SGHAT, CDR2 FQNNGV. This CDR3 has 16 amino acids. Material: peripheral blood. The gene calls are TRBV11-2 and TRBJ2-3; perhaps TRBD2 as D (6 bases). The TCR sequence derives from an elderly man with acute or convalescent COVID-19. CDR3 nucleotides: TGTGCCAGCAGCTTATTAAACGGCGGAGGGTCAGATACGCAGTATTTT. It encodes CASSLLNGGGSDTQYF.